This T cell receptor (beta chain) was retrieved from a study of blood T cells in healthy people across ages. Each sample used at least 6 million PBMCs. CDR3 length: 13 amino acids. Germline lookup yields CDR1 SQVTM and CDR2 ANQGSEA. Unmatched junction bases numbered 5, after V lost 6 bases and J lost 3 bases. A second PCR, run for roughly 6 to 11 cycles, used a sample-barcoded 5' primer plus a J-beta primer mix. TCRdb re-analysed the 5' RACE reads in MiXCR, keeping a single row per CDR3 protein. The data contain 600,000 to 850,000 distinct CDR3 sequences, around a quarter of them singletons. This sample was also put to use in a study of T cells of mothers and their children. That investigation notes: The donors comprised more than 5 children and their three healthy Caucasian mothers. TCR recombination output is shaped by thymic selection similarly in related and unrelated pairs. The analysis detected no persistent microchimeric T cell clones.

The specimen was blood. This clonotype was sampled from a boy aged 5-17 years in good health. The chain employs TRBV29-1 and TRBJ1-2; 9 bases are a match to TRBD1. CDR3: CSVGTGLDYGYTF. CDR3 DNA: TGCAGCGTCGGGACAGGGTTGGACTATGGCTACACCTTC.